This TCR gamma chain was profiled in a study of gammadelta T cells in human blood. Regarding the study as a whole: Right after birth, innate γδ T cells reportedly expanded polyclonally after microbial exposure.

TCRdb re-called the RT-PCR reads using CATT. The sample contains some 480 gamma-chain clones, 3.5% of which appear only once. This clone is classed as medium-sized (0.01 to 0.1%). The antigen remains unidentified. Germline assignment: CDR1 VTNTFY and CDR2 YDVSTARD (reference sequence). Trimming cost V 5 bases and J 2 bases; bases outside gene matches: 3. There are 12 residues in the CDR3. Sequencing input: non-Vgamma9Vdelta2 gamma-delta T cells from fetal blood. The receptor was isolated from a human fetus. V usage is TRGV3 and J usage is TRGJ1 or TRGJ2. The CDR3 DNA reads as TGTGCCACCTGGGTGCATTATTATAAGAAACTCTTT. Its protein product is CATWVHYYKKLF.